A single T cell receptor beta chain is shown here with its context. The data belong to a study of blood T cell repertoires in COVID-19. Authors' processing steps: Amplification from reference gene primers served as the basis for estimated nucleated cell counts. Some clones are missing from TCRdb's copy, which holds only in-frame ones; the method was immunoSEQ multiplex PCR. D and trimming come from the DNA, and the V and J calls and clone size come from that table. The sample holds a few hundred thousand clones, about nine tenths seen once. The CDR3 has 17 residues. V gave up 4 bases and J gave up 4 bases; unmatched junction bases: 12. CDR1 and CDR2 from the germline V gene are KGHSH and LQKENI.

Sequenced: PBMCs or T cells enriched from blood (not recorded which). The V and J genes are TRBV18 and TRBJ1-1; 10 bases align to TRBD1. The sequence derives from an older woman who had recovered from COVID-19. The CDR3 coding sequence is TGTGCCAGCTCACTACAACGACAGGGGACAGGGGCCACTGAAGCTTTCTTT. Translation: CASSLQRQGTGATEAFF.